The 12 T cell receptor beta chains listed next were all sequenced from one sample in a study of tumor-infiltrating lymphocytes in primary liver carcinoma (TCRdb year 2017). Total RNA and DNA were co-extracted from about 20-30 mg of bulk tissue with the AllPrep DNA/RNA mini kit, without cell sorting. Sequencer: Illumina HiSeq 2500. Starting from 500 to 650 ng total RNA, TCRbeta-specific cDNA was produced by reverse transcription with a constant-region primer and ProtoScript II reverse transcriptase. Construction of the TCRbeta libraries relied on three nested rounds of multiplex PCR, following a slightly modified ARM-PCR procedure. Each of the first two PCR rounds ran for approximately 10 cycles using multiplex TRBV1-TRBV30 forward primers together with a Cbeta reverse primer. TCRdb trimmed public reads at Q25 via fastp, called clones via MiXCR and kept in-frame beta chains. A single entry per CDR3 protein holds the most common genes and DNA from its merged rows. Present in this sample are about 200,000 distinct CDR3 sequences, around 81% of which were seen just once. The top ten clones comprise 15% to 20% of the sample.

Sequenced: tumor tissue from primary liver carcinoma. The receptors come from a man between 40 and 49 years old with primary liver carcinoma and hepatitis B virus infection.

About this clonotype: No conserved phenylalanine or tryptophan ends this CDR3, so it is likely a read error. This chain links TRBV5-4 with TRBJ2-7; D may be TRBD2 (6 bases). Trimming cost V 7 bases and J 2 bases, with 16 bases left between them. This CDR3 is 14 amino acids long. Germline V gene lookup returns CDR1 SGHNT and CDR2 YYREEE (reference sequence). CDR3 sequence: CASCSRDFPYEQYS. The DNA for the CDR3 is TGTGCCAGCTGCTCAAGGGACTTCCCCTACGAGCAGTACTCC.

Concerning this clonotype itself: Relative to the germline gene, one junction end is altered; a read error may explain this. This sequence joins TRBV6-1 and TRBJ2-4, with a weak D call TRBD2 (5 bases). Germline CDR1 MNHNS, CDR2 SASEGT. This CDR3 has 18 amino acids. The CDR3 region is CASSGERGFQRAKNIHYF. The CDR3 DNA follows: TGTGCCAGCAGTGGGGAGAGAGGCTTTCAGAGGGCCAAAAACATTCATTACTTC.

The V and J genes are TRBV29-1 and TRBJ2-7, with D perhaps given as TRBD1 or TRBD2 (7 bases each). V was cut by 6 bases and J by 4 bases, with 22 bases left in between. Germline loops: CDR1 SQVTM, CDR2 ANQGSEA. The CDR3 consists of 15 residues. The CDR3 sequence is CSVGRLGGSRYEQYF. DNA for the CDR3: TGCAGCGTCGGGAGGCTAGGGGGCAGTAGATACGAGCAGTACTTC.

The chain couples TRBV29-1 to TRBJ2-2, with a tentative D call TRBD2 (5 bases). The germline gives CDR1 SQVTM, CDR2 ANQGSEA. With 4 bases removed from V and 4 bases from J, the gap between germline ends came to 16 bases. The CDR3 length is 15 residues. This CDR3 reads CSVVLMGAFTGELFF. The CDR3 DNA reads TGCAGCGTTGTTTTAATGGGAGCCTTCACCGGGGAGCTGTTTTTT.

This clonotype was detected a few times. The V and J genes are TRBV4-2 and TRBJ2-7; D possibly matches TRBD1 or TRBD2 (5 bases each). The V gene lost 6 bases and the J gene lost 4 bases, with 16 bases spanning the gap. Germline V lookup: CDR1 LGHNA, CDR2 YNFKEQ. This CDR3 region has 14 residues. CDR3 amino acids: CASSQSRGPYEQYF. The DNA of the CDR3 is TGTGCCAGCAGTCAAAGTCGGGGCCCATACGAGCAGTACTTC.

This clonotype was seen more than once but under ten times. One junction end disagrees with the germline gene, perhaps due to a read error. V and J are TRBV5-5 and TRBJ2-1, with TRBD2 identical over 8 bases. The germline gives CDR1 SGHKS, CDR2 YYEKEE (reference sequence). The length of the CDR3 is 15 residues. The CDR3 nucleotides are TGTGCCAGTGGGGTGGGGATTAGCGGGATTAATGAGCAGTTTTTC. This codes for CASGVGISGINEQFF.

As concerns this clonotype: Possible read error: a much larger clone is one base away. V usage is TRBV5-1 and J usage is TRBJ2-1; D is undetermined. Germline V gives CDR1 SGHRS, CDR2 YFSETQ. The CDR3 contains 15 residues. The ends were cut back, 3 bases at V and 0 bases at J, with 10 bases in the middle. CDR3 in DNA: TGCGCCAGCAGCTCGAACCCGAGCTCCTACAATGAGCAGTTCTTC. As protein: CASSSNPSSYNEQFF.

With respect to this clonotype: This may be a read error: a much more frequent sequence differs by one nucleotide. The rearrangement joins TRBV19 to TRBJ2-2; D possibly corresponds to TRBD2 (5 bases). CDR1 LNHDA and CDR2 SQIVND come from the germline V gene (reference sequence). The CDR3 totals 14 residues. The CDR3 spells CASRNGLTDVELSF. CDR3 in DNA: TGTGCCAGTAGGAACGGACTTACCGACGTAGAGCTGTCTTTT.

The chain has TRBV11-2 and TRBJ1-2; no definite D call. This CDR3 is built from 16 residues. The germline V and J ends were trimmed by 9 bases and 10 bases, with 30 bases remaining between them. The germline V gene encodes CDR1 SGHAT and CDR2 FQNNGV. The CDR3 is CASCLDSVAYSRDYTF. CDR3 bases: TGTGCCAGTTGCTTAGATTCGGTAGCCTATTCCCGAGACTACACCTTC.

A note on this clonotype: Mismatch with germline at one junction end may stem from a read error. CDR3 sequence reads: CVSSPASGTGGYEQYF. In DNA form, the CDR3 reads TGTGTCAGCAGCCCGGCGTCCGGGACAGGGGGCTACGAGCAATACTTC. The genes are TRBV5-4 and TRBJ2-7, with 12 bases aligning to TRBD1. Germline V CDR1 and CDR2: SGHNT, YYREEE (reference sequence). The CDR3 runs 16 residues.

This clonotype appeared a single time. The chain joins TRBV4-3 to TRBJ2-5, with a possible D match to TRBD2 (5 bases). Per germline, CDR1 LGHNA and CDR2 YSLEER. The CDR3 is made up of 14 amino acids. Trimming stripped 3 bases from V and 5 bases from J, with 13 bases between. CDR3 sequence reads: CASSQEEYFETQYF. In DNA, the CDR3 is TGCGCCAGCAGCCAGGAGGAGTACTTCGAGACCCAGTACTTC.

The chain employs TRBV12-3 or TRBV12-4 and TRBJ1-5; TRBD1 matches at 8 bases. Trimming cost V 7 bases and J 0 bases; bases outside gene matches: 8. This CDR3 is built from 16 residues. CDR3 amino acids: CASNTGDRLSNQPQHF. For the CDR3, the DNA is TGTGCCAGCAATACCGGGGACAGGCTTAGCAATCAGCCCCAGCATTTT.